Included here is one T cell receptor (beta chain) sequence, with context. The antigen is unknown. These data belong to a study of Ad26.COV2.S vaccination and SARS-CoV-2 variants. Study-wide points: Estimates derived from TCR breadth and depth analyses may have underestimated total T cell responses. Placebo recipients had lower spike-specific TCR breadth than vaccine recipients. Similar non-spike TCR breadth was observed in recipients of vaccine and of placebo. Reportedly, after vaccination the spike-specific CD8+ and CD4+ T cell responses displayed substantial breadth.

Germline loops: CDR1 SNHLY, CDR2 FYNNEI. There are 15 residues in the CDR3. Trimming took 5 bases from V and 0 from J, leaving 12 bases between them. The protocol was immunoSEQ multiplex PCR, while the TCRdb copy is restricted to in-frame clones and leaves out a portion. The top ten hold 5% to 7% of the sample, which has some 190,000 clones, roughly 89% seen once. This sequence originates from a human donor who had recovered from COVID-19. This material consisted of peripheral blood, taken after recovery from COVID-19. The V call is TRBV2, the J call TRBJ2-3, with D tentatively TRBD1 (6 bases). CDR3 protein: CASSLGGLSTDTQYF. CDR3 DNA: TGTGCCAGCAGTCTAGGGGGTCTTAGCACAGATACGCAGTATTTT.